The 12 T cell receptor beta chains in this list originate from one sample, sequenced in a study of radiotherapy plus CTLA-4 blockade in lung cancer. Profiled with immunoSEQ multiplex PCR; TCRdb holds only in-frame clones, not every one. The data hold about 100,000 clones, with around four fifths observed a single time. The material was peripheral blood, obtained from a patient treated with radiotherapy plus ipilimumab. These receptors were obtained from a human donor with non-small cell lung cancer who had stable disease on radiotherapy plus ipilimumab.

Turning to this clone: Relative to the germline gene, one junction end is altered; a read error may explain this. The V gene is TRBV5-1, the J gene TRBJ1-1; D not resolved. The CDR3 is made up of 13 amino acids. Germline CDR1 SGHRS, CDR2 YFSETQ. In DNA, the CDR3 is TGCGCCAGCAGGTTGGATGGGAACACTGAAGCTTTCTTT. As protein: CASRLDGNTEAFF. The variable domain in full, with the rest retrieved from reference TRBV5-1 and TRBJ1-1, is KAGVTQTPRYLIKTRGQQVTLSCSPISGHRSVSWYQQTPGQGLQFLFEYFSETQRNKGNFPGRFSGRQFSNSRSEMNVSTLELGDSALYLCASRLDGNTEAFFGQGTRLTVV.

The chain couples TRBV11-2 to TRBJ2-5, with 7 bases fitting TRBD1. The CDR3 extends over 14 amino acids. The germline gives CDR1 SGHAT, CDR2 FQNNGV. V dropped 4 bases and J dropped 5; count of bases not matched to a gene: 7. In DNA form, the CDR3 reads TGTGCCAGCAGCTCTGGACAGGTCAGGGAGACCCAGTACTTC. This translates into CASSSGQVRETQYF. The variable domain in full, completed from reference TRBV11-2 and TRBJ2-5, reads EAGVAQSPRYKIIEKRQSVAFWCNPISGHATLYWYQQILGQGPKLLIQFQNNGVVDDSQLPKDRFSAERLKGVDSTLKIQPAKLEDSAVYLCASSSGQVRETQYFGPGTRLLVL.

V usage is TRBV29-1 and J usage is TRBJ2-7; TRBD2 matches 8 bases. CDR3 length: 12 amino acids. V shed 7 bases, J shed 4 bases, and the junction held 6 bases outside the gene matches. Germline V gene data show CDR1 as SQVTM and CDR2 as ANQGSEA. DNA of the CDR3: TGCAGCGCCGGGACTAGTTATTACGAGCAGTACTTC. Protein: CSAGTSYYEQYF.

The chain carries TRBV18 and TRBJ2-5; 9 positions agree with TRBD2. In germline, CDR1 is KGHSH, CDR2 LQKENI. The length of the CDR3 is 15 residues. V dropped 3 bases and J dropped 5; count of bases not matched to a gene: 7. The CDR3 DNA reads TGTGCCAGCTCACCGAGTAGCGGGAGTGGGGAGACCCAGTACTTC. Its protein product is CASSPSSGSGETQYF. Filled out from reference TRBV18 and TRBJ2-5, the complete variable domain reads NAGVMQNPRHLVRRRGQEARLRCSPMKGHSHVYWYRQLPEEGLKFMVYLQKENIIDESGMPKERFSAEFPKEGPSILRIQQVVRGDSAAYFCASSPSSGSGETQYFGPGTRLLVL.

This chain connects TRBV5-1 to TRBJ2-5; 8 bases agree with TRBD1. V shed 1 base, J shed 4 bases, and the junction held 9 bases outside the gene matches. The germline CDR1 and CDR2 sequences are SGHRS and YFSETQ. The CDR3 extends over 16 amino acids. The CDR3 DNA follows: TGCGCCAGCAGCTTGCAAGGACAGGGCTGGGGAGAGACCCAGTACTTC. Residues: CASSLQGQGWGETQYF.

In its sample, this clone was seen a few times. This chain uses TRBV28 with TRBJ1-2, with no clear D. Trimming took 4 bases from V and 7 from J, leaving 19 bases between them. This CDR3 spans 15 amino acids. The germline V gene has CDR1 MDHEN and CDR2 SYDVKM. DNA for the CDR3: TGTGCCAGCAGTTCCCAGGTTGGATGGACTCCTGGCTACACCTTC. Translation gives CASSSQVGWTPGYTF.

CDR3 in amino acids: CASSLGPSYNSPLHF. The DNA for the CDR3 is TGTGCCAGCAGCTTGGGGCCCTCCTATAATTCACCCCTCCACTTT. The genes are TRBV5-6 and TRBJ1-6; no firm D call. Trimming shortened V by 0 bases and J by 0 bases, and 4 bases separated the two germline ends. Germline-derived CDR1 and CDR2 are SGHDT and YYEEEE. The CDR3 extends over 15 amino acids.

This clone was observed a few times. The chain is built from TRBV30 and TRBJ2-7; D is undetermined. Between the trimmed V and J ends, which lost 3 bases and 2 bases, there was a span of 11 bases. The CDR3 is made up of 13 amino acids. Germline CDR1 and CDR2: GTSNPN and SVGIG (reference sequence). CDR3 region: CAWRGPPTYEQYF. The DNA of the CDR3 is TGTGCCTGGAGGGGTCCCCCGACCTACGAGCAGTACTTC.

The chain uses TRBV2 and TRBJ2-5; D is perhaps TRBD1 (6 bases). The V gene lost 5 bases and the J gene lost 4 bases, with 8 bases spanning the gap. This CDR3 comprises 12 residues. The germline CDR1 and CDR2 sequences are SNHLY and FYNNEI. The CDR3 sequence: CASSPRGETQYF. CDR3 DNA sequence: TGTGCCAGCAGTCCCAGGGGAGAGACCCAGTACTTC.

Only one count was recorded for this clone. The chain recombines TRBV7-9 with TRBJ1-4, with TRBD1 matching over 7 bases. The germline CDR1 and CDR2 sequences are SEHNR and FQNEAQ (reference sequence). The CDR3 is made up of 16 amino acids. The V segment lost 2 bases and the J segment 4 bases; nucleotides outside the gene matches: 7. As DNA, the CDR3 is TGTGCCAGCAGCTTATCCGAGGGACAGCATAATGAAAAACTGTTTTTT. This codes for CASSLSEGQHNEKLFF.

The chain couples TRBV30 to TRBJ1-2, with D maybe TRBD1 (6 bases). The CDR3 has 16 amino acids. V gave up 3 bases and J gave up 1 base, with 18 bases separating them. CDR1 is GTSNPN and CDR2 is SVGIG in the germline V gene (reference sequence). The CDR3 protein is CAWSQGRDNNNYGYTF. The CDR3 region has the DNA TGTGCCTGGAGCCAGGGTCGGGACAACAATAACTATGGCTACACCTTC.

The chain is built from TRBV30 and TRBJ1-2, with D possibly TRBD1 on 5 matching bases. V lost 3 bases to trimming and J lost 2 bases, with 7 bases between them. The V gene's germline CDR1 is GTSNPN and CDR2 SVGIG (reference sequence). CDR3 size: 12 residues. CDR3 sequence: CAWREGNYGYTF. The DNA of the CDR3 is TGTGCCTGGAGGGAGGGGAACTATGGCTACACCTTC.